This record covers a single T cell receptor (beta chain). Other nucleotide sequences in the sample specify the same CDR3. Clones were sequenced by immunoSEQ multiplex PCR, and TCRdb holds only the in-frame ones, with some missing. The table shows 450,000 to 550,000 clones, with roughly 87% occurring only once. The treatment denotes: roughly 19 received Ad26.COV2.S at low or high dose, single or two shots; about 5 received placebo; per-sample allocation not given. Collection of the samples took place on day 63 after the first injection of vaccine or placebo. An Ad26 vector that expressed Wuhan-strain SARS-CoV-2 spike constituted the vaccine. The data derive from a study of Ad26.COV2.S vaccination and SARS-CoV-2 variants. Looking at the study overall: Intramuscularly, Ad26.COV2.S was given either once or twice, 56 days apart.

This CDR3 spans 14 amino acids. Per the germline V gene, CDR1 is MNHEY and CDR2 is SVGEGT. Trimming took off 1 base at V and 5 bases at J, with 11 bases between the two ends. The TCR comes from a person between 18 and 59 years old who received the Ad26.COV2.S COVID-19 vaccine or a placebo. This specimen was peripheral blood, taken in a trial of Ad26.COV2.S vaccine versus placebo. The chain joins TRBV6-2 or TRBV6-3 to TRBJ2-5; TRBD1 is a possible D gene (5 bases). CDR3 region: CASSYWQGQETQYF. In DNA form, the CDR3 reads TGTGCCAGCAGTTACTGGCAGGGTCAGGAGACCCAGTACTTC.